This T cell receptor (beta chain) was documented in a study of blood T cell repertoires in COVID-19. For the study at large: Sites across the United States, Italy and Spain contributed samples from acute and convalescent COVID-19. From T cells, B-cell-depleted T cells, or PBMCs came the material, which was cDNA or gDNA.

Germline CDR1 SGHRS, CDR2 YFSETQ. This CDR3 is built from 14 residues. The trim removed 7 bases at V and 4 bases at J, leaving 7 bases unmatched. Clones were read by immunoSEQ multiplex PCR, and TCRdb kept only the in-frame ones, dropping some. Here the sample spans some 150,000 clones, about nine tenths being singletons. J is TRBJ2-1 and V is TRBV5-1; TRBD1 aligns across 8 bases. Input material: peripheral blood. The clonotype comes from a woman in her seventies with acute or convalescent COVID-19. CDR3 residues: CASGSGQEYNEQFF. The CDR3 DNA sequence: TGCGCCAGCGGATCGGGACAGGAATACAATGAGCAGTTCTTC.